A single count supports the clone carrying this TCR beta chain. This sample stems from a study of T cell changes during pregnancy in multiple sclerosis. Germline V lookup: CDR1 MDHEN, CDR2 SYDVKM. The CDR3 is 15 amino acids. Trimming stripped 3 bases from V and 0 bases from J, with 11 bases between. Generated by immunoSEQ multiplex PCR, the TCRdb table keeps only in-frame clones and is missing some. This sample has 75,000 to 80,000 clones, with about 89% found just once. Sequences were derived from peripheral blood, sampled before pregnancy. This clonotype originated in a female donor with multiple sclerosis, enrolled in a pregnancy study. The J gene is TRBJ1-2, the V gene TRBV28, with D tentatively TRBD1 (5 bases). CDR3 residues: CASSLKGPSNYGYTF. In nucleotides, the CDR3 is TGTGCCAGCAGTTTGAAGGGGCCCTCTAACTATGGCTACACCTTC.